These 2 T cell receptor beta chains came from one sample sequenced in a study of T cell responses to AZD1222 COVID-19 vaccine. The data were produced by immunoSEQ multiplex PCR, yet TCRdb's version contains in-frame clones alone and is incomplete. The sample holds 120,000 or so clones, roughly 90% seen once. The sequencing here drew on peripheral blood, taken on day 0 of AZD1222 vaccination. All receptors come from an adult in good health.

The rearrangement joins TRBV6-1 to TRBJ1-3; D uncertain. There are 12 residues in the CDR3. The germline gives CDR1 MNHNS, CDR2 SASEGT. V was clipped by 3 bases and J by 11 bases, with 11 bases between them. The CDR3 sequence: CASSETVGAIYF. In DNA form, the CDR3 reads TGTGCCAGCAGTGAGACGGTGGGTGCCATATATTTT.

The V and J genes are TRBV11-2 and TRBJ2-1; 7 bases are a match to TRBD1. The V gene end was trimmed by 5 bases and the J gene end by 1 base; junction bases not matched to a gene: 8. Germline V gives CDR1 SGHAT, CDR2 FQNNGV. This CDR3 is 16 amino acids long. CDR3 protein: CASSPTGVRSYNEQFF. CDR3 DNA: TGTGCCAGCAGCCCCACAGGGGTTAGGTCCTACAATGAGCAGTTCTTC.